These 18 T cell receptor beta chains came from one sample sequenced in a study of brain T cells in children with intractable seizures (TCRdb year 2021). This specimen's time point label, per the study, means: blood from clinic visit 5 months post-surgery; TSC patient then seizure free. Library preparation employed the immunoSEQ multiplex PCR assay. Held by TCRdb, this immuneACCESS table contains in-frame sequences only and omits some clones. Under half of the omission traces to an unresolved V gene where checked; the cause of the rest is unknown. This sample has 340,000 or so clones in its table, and about 94% of those were observed once. Together, the top ten hold approximately 5% of the sample. Sequences were derived from peripheral blood, sampled 4 to 5 months after surgery. These receptors all stem from a boy under three years old with tuberous sclerosis and intractable seizures.

The genes are TRBV11-3 and TRBJ2-2; D is perhaps TRBD1 (5 bases). The V and J ends lost 1 base and 5 bases respectively, with 5 bases between them. Germline V gene data show CDR1 as SGHNT and CDR2 as YENEEA. The CDR3 contains 13 residues. Written as DNA, the CDR3 is TGTGCCAGCAGCTTAGCAGGGACCGGGGAGCTGTTTTTT. It translates to CASSLAGTGELFF.

The genes are TRBV2 and TRBJ2-7; D remains unclear. The germline gives CDR1 SNHLY, CDR2 FYNNEI. Trimming took 1 base from V and 0 from J, leaving 7 bases between them. The CDR3 has 14 amino acids. CDR3 DNA sequence: TGTGCCAGCAGTGAAGGTCCAGGCTCCTACGAGCAGTACTTC. Residues: CASSEGPGSYEQYF.

This clone was observed a few times. The V gene is TRBV5-4, the J gene TRBJ1-2; D unclear. With 4 bases removed from V and 5 bases from J, the gap between germline ends came to 9 bases. The CDR3 is 12 amino acids. Germline CDR1 and CDR2: SGHNT and YYREEE (reference sequence). As DNA, the CDR3 is TGTGCCAGCAGCCGAACAACGTATGGCTACACCTTC. It is translated as CASSRTTYGYTF. Combining the CDR3 with reference TRBV5-4 and TRBJ1-2 gives the whole variable domain ETGVTQSPTHLIKTRGQQVTLRCSSQSGHNTVSWYQQALGQGPQFIFQYYREEENGRGNFPPRFSGLQFPNYSSELNVNALELDDSALYLCASSRTTYGYTFGSGTRLTVV.

This clone was seen just once. CDR3 region: CATSTGGGTGELFF. The CDR3 bases are TGTGCCACCAGCACAGGAGGGGGTACCGGGGAGCTGTTTTTT. The rearrangement links TRBV15 to TRBJ2-2; D tentatively fits TRBD1 or TRBD2 (6 bases each). The V gene lost 4 bases and the J gene lost 5 bases, with 11 bases spanning the gap. This CDR3 has 14 amino acids. Germline CDR1 reads LNHNV; CDR2 reads YYDKDF (reference sequence).

The rearrangement joins TRBV7-2 to TRBJ1-3, with D maybe TRBD1 (6 bases). Trimming removed 1 base from V and 0 bases from J, with 13 bases in between. The CDR3 totals 17 residues. Germline V gene lookup returns CDR1 SGHTA and CDR2 FQGNSA. CDR3 DNA sequence: TGTGCCAGCAGCTTAGATACGGGGGCTACCTCTGGAAACACCATATATTTT. Residues: CASSLDTGATSGNTIYF.

This chain connects TRBV7-9 to TRBJ1-2; D unclear. Germline V gene data show CDR1 as SEHNR and CDR2 as FQNEAQ (reference sequence). The V end lost 5 bases, the J end lost 5 bases, and 12 bases lay between the germline ends. The CDR3 is 13 residues long. The CDR3: CASSPTDRYGYTF. CDR3 sequence (DNA): TGTGCCAGCAGCCCGACCGACCGTTATGGCTACACCTTC.

The gene calls are TRBV3-1 (or the pseudogene TRBV3-2) and TRBJ2-7; perhaps TRBD1 as D (6 bases). The V and J ends lost 0 bases and 3 bases respectively, with 12 bases between them. The CDR3 consists of 15 residues. Germline CDR1 is LGHDT and CDR2 is YNNKEL (reference sequence). CDR3 protein: CASSQDPGTLYEQYF. The CDR3, as DNA: TGTGCCAGCAGCCAAGATCCTGGGACACTCTACGAGCAGTACTTC.

The rearrangement joins TRBV10-3 to TRBJ2-7, with a tentative D call TRBD1 (5 bases). V lost 2 bases and J lost 3, with 8 bases in between. This CDR3 comprises 13 residues. Per germline, CDR1 ENHRY and CDR2 SYGVKD. The CDR3 nucleotides are TGTGCCATCAGTGAGGGGGCTATCTACGAGCAGTACTTC. Translated, it gives CAISEGAIYEQYF.

This sequence joins TRBV10-3 and TRBJ2-2; D perhaps matches TRBD2 (5 bases). Deletions cut 0 bases from V and 6 bases from J, with 8 bases between. The length of the CDR3 is 14 residues. The V gene's germline CDR1 is ENHRY and CDR2 SYGVKD. The CDR3 reads CAISESEGSGELFF. CDR3 nucleotide sequence: TGTGCCATCAGTGAGTCCGAGGGTTCCGGGGAGCTGTTTTTT.

The rearrangement links TRBV6-5 to TRBJ2-4; D ambiguous. V lost 6 bases, J lost 0 bases, and 9 bases lay in between. Per the germline V gene, CDR1 is MNHEY and CDR2 is SVGAGI. The CDR3 contains 14 residues. CDR3 DNA sequence: TGTGCCAGCAGCAAAGAACTAGCCAAAAACATTCAGTACTTC. Its translation is CASSKELAKNIQYF.

The CDR3 loop reads CASSLGAGLETQYF. CDR3 coding DNA: TGTGCCAGCAGCTTAGGGGCGGGGTTGGAGACCCAGTACTTC. This chain uses TRBV11-2 with TRBJ2-5; perhaps TRBD2 as D (6 bases). The CDR3 has 14 amino acids. Trimming pared 1 base from V and 5 bases from J, leaving 11 bases between. Germline-derived CDR1 and CDR2 are SGHAT and FQNNGV. The full variable domain, in which reference TRBV11-2 and TRBJ2-5 provide the parts outside the CDR3, is EAGVAQSPRYKIIEKRQSVAFWCNPISGHATLYWYQQILGQGPKLLIQFQNNGVVDDSQLPKDRFSAERLKGVDSTLKIQPAKLEDSAVYLCASSLGAGLETQYFGPGTRLLVL.

This clone was found a few times. The CDR3 is CASSPMGGGGHEQFF. Here the CDR3 DNA reads TGTGCCAGCAGTCCCATGGGCGGGGGGGGCCATGAGCAGTTCTTC. The genes are TRBV27 and TRBJ2-1, with 9 bases identical to TRBD2. V lost 5 bases to trimming and J lost 8 bases; unmatched junction nucleotides: 10. This CDR3 contains 15 residues. In germline, CDR1 is MNHEY, CDR2 SMNVEV (reference sequence).

This rearrangement joins TRBV13 to TRBJ2-3; 16 nucleotides agree with TRBD2. The CDR3 sequence is 18 residues long. J gave up 2 bases and V 4 bases, and 6 bases lay outside the gene matches. The germline V gene has CDR1 PRHDT and CDR2 FYEKMQ (reference sequence). DNA of the CDR3: TGTGCCAGCAGCTCGGGACTAGCGGGAGGGGGGCTCACAGATACGCAGTATTTT. As protein: CASSSGLAGGGLTDTQYF.

The chain joins TRBV6-4 to TRBJ2-3, with D uncertain. The CDR3 covers 13 residues. In germline, CDR1 is MRHNA, CDR2 SNTAGT. The V gene lost 0 bases and the J gene lost 3 bases, with 4 bases spanning the gap. The CDR3 here is CASSDSTTDTQYF. The DNA for the CDR3 is TGTGCCAGCAGTGACTCGACGACAGATACGCAGTATTTT.

J is TRBJ1-5 and V is TRBV4-1, with 7 nucleotides matching TRBD1. The germline gives CDR1 MGHRA, CDR2 YSYEKL. CDR3 length equals 17 residues. The J segment lost 4 bases and the V segment lost 3 bases, leaving 12 bases of the junction unmatched. Written as DNA, the CDR3 is TGCGCCAGCAGCCAGGACGTCAGACAGGGACAAAATCAGCCCCAGCATTTT. Amino acids: CASSQDVRQGQNQPQHF.

The chain recombines TRBV5-4 with TRBJ2-5, with unresolved D. Trimming removed 2 bases from V and 4 bases from J, with 6 bases in between. Germline loops: CDR1 SGHNT, CDR2 YYREEE (reference sequence). The CDR3 contains 12 residues. Written as DNA, the CDR3 is TGTGCCAGCAGCTTTTCTTCAGAGACCCAGTACTTC. Translated, it gives CASSFSSETQYF.

V is TRBV7-2 and J is TRBJ2-7; unclear D gene. V dropped 2 bases and J dropped 2 bases, with 10 bases sitting between them. Germline V lookup: CDR1 SGHTA, CDR2 FQGNSA. CDR3 size: 14 residues. As DNA, the CDR3 is TGTGCCAGCAGCTTATGGGGTCCGACCTACGAGCAGTACTTC. This translates into CASSLWGPTYEQYF.

In nucleotides, the CDR3 is TGTGCCACCAGCAGAGAAAGGACTAGCGGGAACTACAATGAGCAGTTCTTC. Protein: CATSRERTSGNYNEQFF. The rearrangement joins TRBV15 to TRBJ2-1, with 12 bases identical to TRBD2. The trim removed 0 bases at V and 3 bases at J, leaving 3 bases unmatched. The germline CDR1 and CDR2 sequences are LNHNV and YYDKDF (reference sequence). The CDR3 contains 17 residues.